This T cell receptor beta chain stems from a study of blood T cell repertoires in COVID-19. Study context: Nucleic acid was either cDNA or gDNA, and it came from T cells, B-cell-depleted T cells, or PBMCs.

This clone was seen more than once but under ten times. Repertoires were generated with immunoSEQ multiplex PCR, while TCRdb's copy carries only in-frame clones and drops some. There are 250,000 or so clones in the sample; approximately 89% occur only once, and 3% to 3.5% lies in the top ten. The germline V gene has CDR1 SNHLY and CDR2 FYNNEI. There are 14 residues in the CDR3. V lost 5 bases, J lost 0 bases, and 9 bases lay in between. In the 2 weeks before study entry, exposed participants met a COVID-19 case, which was PCR-confirmed or clinician-diagnosed. This receptor was taken from a woman in her thirties or forties who had been exposed to COVID-19. The sample taken for sequencing was PBMCs or T cells enriched from blood (not recorded which). This sequence joins TRBV2 and TRBJ2-3; possibly TRBD1 for D (5 bases). The DNA for the CDR3 is TGTGCCAGCAGTCGGACAAGAAGCACAGATACGCAGTATTTT. This encodes CASSRTRSTDTQYF.